What follows is one T cell receptor (beta chain) and its context. The CDR3 sequence is 17 residues long. Germline CDR1 is GTSNPN and CDR2 is SVGIG (reference sequence). The V end was cut by 2 bases, the J end by 2 bases, with 19 bases between. TCRdb keeps only in-frame clones here, not all; method: immunoSEQ multiplex PCR. The table lists 15,000 to 17,000 clones, 65% to 90% of them singletons. This entry is derived from a study of technical replicates of blood from a handful of donors. The sample taken for sequencing was PBMCs. This chain uses TRBV30 with TRBJ1-3; a weak D match, TRBD1 (6 bases). The sequence was obtained from a human donor in good health. In DNA form, the CDR3 reads TGTGCCTGGAGTCAGACCCTCGACAGGAAAGCTGGAAACACCATATATTTT. It is translated as CAWSQTLDRKAGNTIYF.